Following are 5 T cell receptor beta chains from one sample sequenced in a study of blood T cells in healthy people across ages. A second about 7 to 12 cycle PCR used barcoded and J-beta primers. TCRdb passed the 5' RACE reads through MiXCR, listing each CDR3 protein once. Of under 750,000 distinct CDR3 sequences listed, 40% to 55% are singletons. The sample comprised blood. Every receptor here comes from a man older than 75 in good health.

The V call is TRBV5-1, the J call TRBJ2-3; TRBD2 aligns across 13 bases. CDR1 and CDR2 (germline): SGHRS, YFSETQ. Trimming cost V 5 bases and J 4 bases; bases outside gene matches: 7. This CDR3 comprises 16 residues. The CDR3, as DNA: TGCGCCAGCAGTTTTACTAGCGGGGGGGCCCCAGATACGCAGTATTTT. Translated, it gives CASSFTSGGAPDTQYF.

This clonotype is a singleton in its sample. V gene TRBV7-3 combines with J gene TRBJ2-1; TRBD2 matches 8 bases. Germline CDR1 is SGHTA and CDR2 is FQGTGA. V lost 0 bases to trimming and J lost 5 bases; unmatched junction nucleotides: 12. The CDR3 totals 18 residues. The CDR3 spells CASSLTPKLAGIDNEQFF. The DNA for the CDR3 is TGTGCCAGCAGCTTAACACCCAAGTTAGCGGGGATTGACAATGAGCAGTTCTTC.

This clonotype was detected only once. The CDR3, as DNA: TGTGCCAGCAGTTTACGAAGGGCCGAATTGGGAGGCGAAAAACTGTTTTTT. Protein: CASSLRRAELGGEKLFF. The rearrangement links TRBV27 to TRBJ1-4; D ambiguous. CDR1 and CDR2 from the germline V gene are MNHEY and SMNVEV (reference sequence). Trimming removed 2 bases from V and 8 bases from J, with 21 bases in between. This CDR3 has 17 amino acids.

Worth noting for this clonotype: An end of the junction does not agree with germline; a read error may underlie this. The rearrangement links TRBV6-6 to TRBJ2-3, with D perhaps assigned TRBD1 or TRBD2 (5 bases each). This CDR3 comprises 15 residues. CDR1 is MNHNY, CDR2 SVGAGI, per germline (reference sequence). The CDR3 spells CARSYPGAYTDTQYF. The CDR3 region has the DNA TGTGCCCGCAGTTACCCCGGGGCATATACAGATACGCAGTATTTT.

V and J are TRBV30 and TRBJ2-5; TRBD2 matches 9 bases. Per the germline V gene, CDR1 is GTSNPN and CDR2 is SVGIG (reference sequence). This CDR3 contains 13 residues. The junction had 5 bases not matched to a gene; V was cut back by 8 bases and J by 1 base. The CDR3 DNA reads TGTGCCAAGACTAGCGGACCCCAAGAGACCCAGTACTTC. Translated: CAKTSGPQETQYF.